A selection of T cell receptor beta chains follows, all from one sample in a study of identical twins. TCRdb processed the 5' RACE reads anew with MiXCR; each CDR3 protein has one entry. The sample records about 690,000 distinct CDR3 sequences, around 6% being singletons. Sequenced material: naive T cells sorted from blood. The origin of the receptors is a man between 18 and 35 years old in good health. CDR3s include the opening cysteine and the closing phenylalanine or tryptophan. The D gene is left open where the match is weak. The size of a clone is reported for some rows only, either as once, few or many, or as a class for expanded clones.

J | D | size | V | CDR3 | DNA
TRBJ2-1 | NA | NA | TRBV28 | CASREASSSYNEQFF | TGTGCCAGCAGGGAGGCCAGTAGCTCCTACAATGAGCAGTTCTTC
TRBJ2-6 | NA | few | TRBV4-3 | CASSQEKRGSGANVLTF | TGCGCCAGCAGCCAAGAGAAACGGGGCTCTGGGGCCAACGTCCTGACTTTC
TRBJ2-7 | NA | few | TRBV6-1 | CASSKSTGTYEQYF | TGTGCCAGCAGTAAGAGTACAGGAACCTACGAGCAGTACTTC
TRBJ2-1 | NA | NA | TRBV6-1 | CASSEAPPGASSYNEQFF | TGTGCCAGCAGTGAAGCTCCTCCAGGGGCGAGCTCCTACAATGAGCAGTTCTTC
TRBJ2-3 | TRBD2 | few | TRBV11-2 | CASSLRPSGRGMPDTQYF | TGTGCCAGCAGCTTAAGGCCTAGCGGGAGAGGGATGCCAGATACGCAGTATTTT
TRBJ2-1 | TRBD1 | NA | TRBV12-3/TRBV12-4 | CASRFAGQAFLGQFF | TGTGCCAGCAGGTTTGCTGGACAGGCATTTTTAGGGCAGTTCTTC
TRBJ1-1 | NA | NA | TRBV6-5 | CASGRSYTEAFF | TGTGCCAGCGGTCGGTCCTACACTGAAGCTTTCTTT
TRBJ2-2 | TRBD2 | few | TRBV6-2/TRBV6-3 | CASSYEREGSGELFF | TGTGCCAGCAGTTACGAGCGGGAGGGCTCCGGGGAGCTGTTTTTT
TRBJ1-1 | NA | many | TRBV20-1 | CSARDLGQGEAFF | TGCAGTGCTAGAGATCTCGGGCAGGGCGAAGCTTTCTTT
TRBJ1-2 | NA | many | TRBV6-2/TRBV6-3 | CASSYGTPPYGYTF | TGTGCCAGCAGTTACGGGACACCTCCTTATGGCTACACCTTC
TRBJ2-1 | NA | many | TRBV11-3 | CASSLGGEATKEQFF | TGTGCCAGCAGCCTGGGGGGTGAAGCGACAAAGGAGCAGTTCTTC
TRBJ2-2 | TRBD2 | many | TRBV12-3/TRBV12-4 | CASSSMRTSGTGELFF | TGTGCCAGCAGTTCCATGCGGACTAGCGGGACCGGGGAGCTGTTTTTT
TRBJ2-1 | NA | few | TRBV7-9 | CASTVVGLRDNEQFF | TGTGCCAGCACCGTAGTTGGGCTTCGGGACAATGAGCAGTTCTTC
TRBJ2-5 | NA | few | TRBV20-1 | CSAAPRRPYQETQYF | TGCAGTGCCGCCCCCCGGCGACCGTACCAAGAGACCCAGTACTTC
TRBJ2-5 | NA | many | TRBV5-1 | CASRARTQETQYF | TGCGCCAGCCGAGCGAGAACCCAAGAGACCCAGTACTTC
TRBJ2-1 | TRBD1 | NA | TRBV5-4 | CAYPSEAGGPHEQFF | TGTGCCTACCCCTCGGAGGCAGGGGGCCCCCATGAGCAGTTCTTC
TRBJ1-5 | TRBD1 | many | TRBV7-2 | CASSPDRVQPQHF | TGTGCCAGCAGCCCAGACAGGGTTCAGCCCCAGCATTTT
TRBJ1-4 | NA | many | TRBV12-3/TRBV12-4 | CASSLGRGALNEKLFF | TGTGCCAGCAGTTTAGGACGGGGAGCCCTTAATGAAAAACTGTTTTTT
TRBJ1-2 | NA | few | TRBV12-3/TRBV12-4 | CASRGGGYGYTF | TGTGCCAGCAGAGGAGGTGGCTATGGCTACACCTTC
TRBJ2-5 | NA | many | TRBV29-1 | CSVEPREETQYF | TGCAGCGTTGAACCCAGGGAAGAGACCCAGTACTTC
TRBJ1-3 | TRBD1 | many | TRBV16 | CASSQPAGGSGNTIYF | TGTGCCAGCAGCCAACCCGCAGGGGGTTCTGGAAACACCATATATTTT
TRBJ1-1 | NA | NA | TRBV30 | CAWSPDDSTEAFF | TGTGCCTGGAGTCCGGATGATAGCACTGAAGCTTTCTTT
TRBJ2-3 | TRBD2 | NA | TRBV3-1 | CASSQPGTSDTDTQYF | TGTGCCAGCAGCCAGCCCGGGACTAGCGACACAGATACGCAGTATTTT
TRBJ1-4 | NA | NA | TRBV12-3/TRBV12-4 | CASSLAIDRPAANEKLFF | TGTGCCAGCAGTTTAGCGATCGACAGGCCAGCGGCTAATGAAAAACTGTTTTTT
TRBJ1-4 | NA | many | TRBV13 | CASSSVGRGEDEKLFF | TGTGCCAGCAGCTCCGTTGGGAGGGGCGAGGATGAAAAACTGTTTTTT
TRBJ1-5 | NA | few | TRBV18 | CASSIAGPGSNQPQHF | TGTGCCAGCTCGATTGCCGGTCCTGGGAGCAATCAGCCCCAGCATTTT
TRBJ1-2 | TRBD1 | many | TRBV12-3/TRBV12-4 | CASREGQANGYTF | TGTGCCAGCAGAGAGGGACAGGCAAATGGCTACACCTTC
TRBJ2-2 | TRBD2 | few | TRBV6-1 | CASTPSGSPGELFF | TGTGCCAGCACTCCTAGCGGGAGTCCCGGGGAGCTGTTTTTT
TRBJ2-1 | NA | few | TRBV30 | CAWSGETFYNEQFF | TGTGCCTGGAGTGGGGAAACGTTCTACAATGAGCAGTTCTTC
TRBJ2-2 | NA | many | TRBV13 | CASSSRTEWRTGELFF | TGTGCCAGCAGCTCAAGGACAGAGTGGAGGACCGGGGAGCTGTTTTTT
TRBJ1-1 | TRBD1 | many | TRBV7-9 | CASSPTVAGGTEAFF | TGTGCCAGCAGCCCTACCGTAGCAGGGGGCACTGAAGCTTTCTTT
TRBJ2-7 | NA | few | TRBV12-3/TRBV12-4 | CASTAGGTYEQYF | TGTGCCAGCACCGCCGGAGGGACCTACGAGCAGTACTTC
TRBJ2-5 | TRBD1 | many | TRBV15 | CATSREGTEETQYF | TGTGCCACCAGCAGAGAAGGGACAGAAGAGACCCAGTACTTC
TRBJ1-2 | NA | many | TRBV12-3/TRBV12-4 | CASSLNRVYGYTF | TGTGCCAGCAGTTTGAACAGGGTCTATGGCTACACCTTC
TRBJ1-2 | NA | many | TRBV12-3/TRBV12-4 | CASPRGERDKQNYGYTF | TGTGCCAGCCCCCGAGGGGAGAGGGACAAACAAAACTATGGCTACACCTTC
TRBJ2-2 | NA | NA | TRBV2 | CASKPSGTGELFF | TGTGCCAGCAAACCATCAGGCACCGGGGAGCTGTTTTTT
TRBJ1-2 | NA | many | TRBV5-6 | CASSPSGVLSRYTF | TGTGCCAGCAGCCCCTCCGGGGTACTATCTCGCTACACCTTC
TRBJ2-1 | TRBD2 | many | TRBV29-1 | CSVLRPGGPYEQFF | TGCAGCGTTCTTCGCCCGGGAGGTCCCTATGAGCAGTTCTTC
TRBJ2-7 | TRBD2 | many | TRBV20-1 | CSAVGTIFGDEQYF | TGCAGTGCGGTCGGGACTATCTTTGGGGACGAGCAGTACTTC
TRBJ2-2 | NA | NA | TRBV25-1 | CASTNAATTAGELFF | TGTGCCAGCACCAACGCCGCGACCACCGCAGGGGAGCTGTTTTTT
TRBJ1-3 | TRBD1 | NA | TRBV30 | CAWRKGGPGNTIYF | TGTGCCTGGAGGAAAGGGGGCCCTGGAAACACCATATATTTT
TRBJ2-3 | TRBD1 | many | TRBV4-1 | CASSQLGTTTPGQAIDTQYF | TGCGCCAGCAGCCAACTAGGCACCACAACCCCGGGACAGGCAATAGATACGCAGTATTTT
TRBJ1-3 | NA | many | TRBV12-3/TRBV12-4 | CASSLSTGPYSGNTIYF | TGTGCCAGCAGTTTATCGACTGGCCCATACTCTGGAAACACCATATATTTT
TRBJ2-1 | NA | few | TRBV10-3 | CAISGKRSSPDEQFF | TGTGCCATCAGTGGAAAGCGGAGCTCCCCCGATGAGCAGTTCTTC
TRBJ2-1 | TRBD1 | few | TRBV4-1 | CASSQGTWDRGNHEQFF | TGCGCCAGCAGCCAAGGGACGTGGGACAGGGGGAACCATGAGCAGTTCTTC
TRBJ1-2 | NA | many | TRBV6-1 | CASSEGGVDYGYTF | TGTGCCAGCAGTGAAGGGGGCGTGGACTATGGCTACACCTTC
TRBJ2-1 | TRBD2 | few | TRBV5-1 | CASSLVSAGWFF | TGCGCCAGCAGCTTGGTTTCAGCGGGATGGTTCTTC
TRBJ2-1 | TRBD2 | many | TRBV4-1 | CASSQPRGLAGEGYNEQFF | TGCGCCAGCAGCCAACCTAGGGGACTAGCGGGAGAGGGTTACAATGAGCAGTTCTTC
TRBJ1-4 | NA | NA | TRBV15 | CATSRDQTATNEKLFF | TGTGCCACCAGCAGAGACCAGACTGCAACTAATGAAAAACTGTTTTTT
TRBJ2-5 | NA | many | TRBV20-1 | CSARVVLTQYF | TGCAGTGCTAGGGTAGTATTGACCCAGTACTTC
TRBJ2-7 | NA | NA | TRBV18 | CASSPMADSYEQYF | TGTGCCAGCTCACCAATGGCAGACTCCTACGAGCAGTACTTC
TRBJ1-2 | NA | many | TRBV20-1 | CSAPQKSYYGYTF | TGCAGTGCCCCTCAGAAAAGTTACTATGGCTACACCTTC
TRBJ2-3 | NA | many | TRBV9 | CASSAQDTQYF | TGTGCCAGCAGCGCCCAGGATACGCAGTATTTT
TRBJ2-3 | NA | few | TRBV27 | CASRGPQTDTQYF | TGTGCCAGCAGAGGCCCGCAGACAGATACGCAGTATTTT
TRBJ2-3 | NA | few | TRBV29-1 | CSVGEAGTTDTQYF | TGCAGCGTTGGAGAAGCTGGGACCACAGATACGCAGTATTTT
TRBJ2-3 | TRBD2 | many | TRBV6-2/TRBV6-3 | CASSQGLAGAADTQYF | TGTGCCAGCAGTCAGGGACTAGCGGGAGCAGCAGATACGCAGTATTTT
TRBJ2-1 | TRBD1 | NA | TRBV4-3 | CASSQAGGANEQFF | TGCGCCAGCAGCCAAGCAGGGGGCGCGAATGAGCAGTTCTTC